This T cell receptor beta chain was obtained from a study of blood T cell repertoires in COVID-19. Across the study: Acute and convalescent COVID-19 specimens originated in the United States, Italy and Spain. PBMCs, B-cell-depleted T cells, or T cells provided the cDNA or gDNA that made up the material.

Germline lookup yields CDR1 MGHDK and CDR2 SYGVNS. The CDR3 spans 16 residues. Trimming removed 5 bases at V and 1 base at J, with 17 bases between. TCRdb's table, derived via immunoSEQ multiplex PCR, lists solely in-frame clones and lacks some. Of 150,000 to 190,000 clones in the sample, 70% to 90% were seen once. This clonotype was sampled from a woman aged 70 to 79 with acute or convalescent COVID-19. Sequencing used peripheral blood. This chain uses TRBV25-1 with TRBJ1-2; D is possibly TRBD1 (6 bases). The CDR3 region has the DNA TGTGCCAGCAGTTTGGGGGCAGAGAATCTTAACTATGGCTACACCTTC. It codes for CASSLGAENLNYGYTF.